A single sample gave rise to the 5 T cell receptor beta chains below, sequenced in a study of CDR3 diversity in severe acne. TCRdb itself ran the PCR reads through MiXCR, one entry per CDR3 protein. The sample yields 84,000 or so distinct CDR3 sequences, approximately 52% seen once. Sequencing used blood. These receptors came from a male donor in good health, serving as a control.

This clonotype has at least ten counts. V usage is TRBV27 and J usage is TRBJ2-1, with 7 bases matching TRBD1. This CDR3 has 13 amino acids. Germline V gene sequence: CDR1 MNHEY, CDR2 SMNVEV (reference sequence). Trimming at V came to 6 bases and at J to 2 bases, leaving 1 base not matched to a gene. CDR3 sequence reads: CASRGTAYNEQFF. CDR3 nucleotide sequence: TGTGCCAGCAGGGGGACAGCCTACAATGAGCAGTTCTTC.

V usage is TRBV25-1 and J usage is TRBJ1-3, with D unclear. CDR1 and CDR2 (germline): MGHDK, SYGVNS. The CDR3 contains 15 residues. Trimming left V 6 bases short and J 0 bases short, with 12 bases between. The CDR3 here is CASSALAFSGNTIYF. DNA for the CDR3: TGTGCCAGCAGCGCCCTCGCGTTCTCTGGAAACACCATATATTTT.

In the case of this clonotype: Compared with germline, one end of the junction differs, possibly owing to a read error. The chain is built from TRBV9 and TRBJ2-5; no clear D gene. CDR1 and CDR2 from the germline V gene are SGDLS and YYNGEE. The CDR3 is 10 residues long. The CDR3 sequence is CASSSHEQLF. CDR3 in DNA: TGTGCCAGCAGCAGCCATGAGCAGCTCTTC.

This chain links TRBV5-1 with TRBJ2-7; TRBD1 matches at 10 bases. Trimming took 1 base from V and 2 from J; bases not matched to a gene: 9. Germline V CDR1 and CDR2: SGHRS, YFSETQ. This CDR3 is 17 amino acids long. CDR3 in amino acids: CASSLTGTGEETYEQYF. The CDR3 DNA follows: TGCGCCAGCAGCTTGACCGGGACAGGGGAAGAAACCTACGAGCAGTACTTC.

The CDR3 bases are TGTGCCAGCAGCGGTGCGGGGGCTACAGATACGCAGTATTTT. Amino acids: CASSGAGATDTQYF. The rearrangement uses TRBV2 and TRBJ2-3, with a weak D call TRBD2 (7 bases). The CDR3 length is 14 residues. Germline V lookup: CDR1 SNHLY, CDR2 FYNNEI. V was pared by 6 bases and J by 3 bases, with 13 bases between.